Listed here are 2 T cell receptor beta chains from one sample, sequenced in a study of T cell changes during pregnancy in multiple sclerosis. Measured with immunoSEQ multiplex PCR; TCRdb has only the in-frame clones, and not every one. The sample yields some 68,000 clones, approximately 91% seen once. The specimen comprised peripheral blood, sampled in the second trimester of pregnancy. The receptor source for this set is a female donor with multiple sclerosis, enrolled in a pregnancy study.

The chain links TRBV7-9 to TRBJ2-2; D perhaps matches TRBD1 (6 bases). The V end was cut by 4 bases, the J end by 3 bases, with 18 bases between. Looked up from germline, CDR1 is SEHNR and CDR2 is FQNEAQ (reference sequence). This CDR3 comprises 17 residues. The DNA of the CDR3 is TGTGCCAGCAGCTCCGGGGCAGGGGATAGGCACACCGGGGAGCTGTTTTTT. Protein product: CASSSGAGDRHTGELFF.

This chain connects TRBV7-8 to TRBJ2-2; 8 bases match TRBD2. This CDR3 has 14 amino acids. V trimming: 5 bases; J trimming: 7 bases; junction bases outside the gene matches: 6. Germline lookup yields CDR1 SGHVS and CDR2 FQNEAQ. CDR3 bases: TGTGCCAGCAGCCCCGGGAGGGAGGTCGGGGAGCTGTTTTTT. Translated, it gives CASSPGREVGELFF.